A selection of T cell receptor beta chains follows, all from one sample in a study of T cells in Graves' hyperthyroidism and ophthalmopathy. TCRdb re-called the multiplex PCR reads through MiXCR, storing one row per CDR3 protein. The table shows some 440,000 distinct CDR3 sequences, with about a sixth occurring only once. The specimen was blood. These receptors all come from a woman between 18 and 29 years old with Graves' hyperthyroidism. Each CDR3 is given with its conserved first and last residue. The D gene is left open where the match is weak. Clone size is shown for a subset of rows, as once, few, many or a class of expanded clone.

few | TRBJ1-2 | NA | TRBV7-8 | CASSSGLGPDGYTF | TGTGCCAGCAGCTCCGGACTCGGGCCTGACGGCTACACCTTC
many | TRBJ2-1 | NA | TRBV3-1 | CASSPLHSPGQFF | TGTGCCAGCAGCCCGCTCCACAGCCCGGGGCAGTTCTTC
many | TRBJ2-1 | NA | TRBV20-1 | CSARGGQGSYNEQFF | TGCAGTGCTAGAGGAGGGCAGGGCTCCTACAATGAGCAGTTCTTC
NA | TRBJ2-7 | TRBD2 | TRBV20-1 | CSARRTSGVNYEQYF | TGCAGTGCTAGACGGACTAGCGGGGTAAACTACGAGCAGTACTTC
NA | TRBJ2-7 | NA | TRBV25-1 | CASRGQSYEQYF | TGTGCCAGCAGAGGACAGTCATACGAGCAGTACTTC
few | TRBJ2-4 | NA | TRBV6-1 | CASSPGGMAKNIQYF | TGTGCCAGCAGTCCCGGGGGAATGGCCAAAAACATTCAGTACTTC
NA | TRBJ2-5 | TRBD2 | TRBV7-8 | CASSLLAGSGGAVAKETQYF | TGTGCCAGCAGCTTGCTAGCGGGTAGCGGGGGGGCCGTGGCAAAAGAGACCCAGTACTTC
many | TRBJ2-1 | TRBD2 | TRBV5-1 | CASSLHGLAGAYNEQFF | TGCGCCAGCAGCTTGCACGGACTAGCGGGGGCCTACAATGAGCAGTTCTTC
NA | TRBJ2-2 | NA | TRBV14 | CASSQDVGMSRLFF | TGTGCCAGCAGCCAAGATGTGGGCATGTCGAGGCTGTTTTTT
NA | TRBJ2-2 | NA | TRBV27 | CASSFQQIATGELFF | TGTGCCAGCAGTTTTCAACAGATAGCCACCGGGGAGCTGTTTTTT
few | TRBJ2-7 | TRBD1 | TRBV7-2 | CASSLAGTATYEQYF | TGTGCCAGCAGCTTAGCCGGGACAGCCACCTACGAGCAGTACTTC
few | TRBJ1-5 | TRBD1 | TRBV19 | CASSKTGTGYHQPQHF | TGTGCCAGTAGCAAAACCGGGACAGGGTATCACCAGCCCCAGCATTTT
few | TRBJ1-2 | NA | TRBV15 | CATSRDFSQIYGYTF | TGTGCCACCAGCAGAGATTTCTCACAGATATATGGCTACACCTTC
few | TRBJ1-1 | TRBD1 | TRBV6-2/TRBV6-3 | CASSYAGTGYGAFF | TGTGCCAGCAGTTACGCCGGGACAGGGTACGGGGCTTTCTTT
many | TRBJ1-1 | NA | TRBV6-5 | CASSYSLLRVNTEAFF | TGTGCCAGCAGTTACAGTCTTCTGAGAGTGAACACTGAAGCTTTCTTT
NA | TRBJ2-2 | TRBD1 | TRBV24-1 | CATRQGAAGELFF | TGTGCCACGCGACAGGGGGCGGCCGGGGAGCTGTTTTTT
few | TRBJ2-2 | TRBD2 | TRBV7-8 | CASSLKSSREGRTGELFF | TGTGCCAGCAGCTTAAAATCATCGCGGGAGGGCCGCACCGGGGAGCTGTTTTTT
few | TRBJ1-5 | TRBD1 | TRBV6-1 | CASKGQGTGIHQPQHF | TGTGCCAGCAAAGGACAGGGGACAGGTATCCATCAGCCCCAGCATTTT
NA | TRBJ2-2 | NA | TRBV19 | CASTPRGAANTGELFF | TGTGCCAGTACCCCCAGGGGGGCAGCTAACACCGGGGAGCTGTTTTTT
few | TRBJ1-1 | TRBD1 | TRBV7-2 | CASSWGDRGHTEAFF | TGTGCCAGCAGCTGGGGGGACAGGGGGCACACTGAAGCTTTCTTT
NA | TRBJ1-2 | NA | TRBV13 | CASSAINYGYTF | TGTGCCAGCAGCGCTATTAACTATGGCTACACCTTC
NA | TRBJ2-7 | NA | TRBV9 | CASSVREASYEQYF | TGTGCCAGCAGCGTGCGAGAGGCCTCCTACGAGCAGTACTTC
NA | TRBJ2-1 | TRBD1 | TRBV6-1 | CASSDGTASYNEQFF | TGTGCCAGCAGTGACGGGACAGCCTCCTACAATGAGCAGTTCTTC
many | TRBJ2-5 | NA | TRBV2 | CASRTGLILRETQYF | TGTGCCAGCAGAACCGGACTGATACTACGAGAGACCCAGTACTTC
NA | TRBJ1-2 | NA | TRBV6-1 | CASKTRDGGVNGYTF | TGTGCCAGCAAGACTCGGGACGGGGGGGTGAATGGCTACACCTTC
NA | TRBJ2-1 | TRBD2 | TRBV5-4 | CASSLSGGYYNEQFF | TGTGCCAGCAGCTTGAGCGGGGGCTATTACAATGAGCAGTTCTTC
many | TRBJ1-5 | NA | TRBV6-1 | CASSARGNQPQHF | TGTGCCAGCAGTGCCCGAGGCAATCAGCCCCAGCATTTT
many | TRBJ2-3 | TRBD2 | TRBV18 | CASSPRSSGLNTDTQYF | TGTGCCAGCTCACCAAGATCATCGGGACTAAACACAGATACGCAGTATTTT
NA | TRBJ1-6 | NA | TRBV25-1 | CASSEEGRVYNSPLHF | TGTGCCAGCAGTGAAGAGGGCAGGGTCTATAATTCACCCCTCCACTTT
few | TRBJ2-3 | TRBD2 | TRBV7-9 | CASSPTSASGPDTQYF | TGTGCCAGCAGCCCGACTTCAGCTAGCGGACCAGATACGCAGTATTTT
many | TRBJ2-7 | NA | TRBV11-2 | CASSLVENYEQYF | TGTGCCAGCAGCTTAGTCGAGAATTACGAGCAGTACTTC
once | TRBJ1-5 | NA | TRBV7-9 | CASSLSGAYNQPQHF | TGTGCCAGCAGCCTCTCAGGGGCCTACAATCAGCCCCAGCATTTT
NA | TRBJ1-2 | NA | TRBV29-1 | CSAGIDGNYGYTF | TGCAGCGCGGGCATCGACGGAAACTATGGCTACACCTTC
many | TRBJ2-7 | TRBD1 | TRBV3-1 | CASSQGLGQGAYEQYF | TGTGCCAGCAGCCAAGGTCTGGGACAGGGAGCCTACGAGCAGTACTTC
few | TRBJ2-4 | NA | TRBV4-3 | CASSQDRGLAKNIQYF | TGCGCCAGCAGCCAAGATCGAGGGCTAGCCAAAAACATTCAGTACTTC
many | TRBJ2-5 | NA | TRBV6-5 | CASSYSGASQETQYF | TGTGCCAGCAGTTACTCTGGTGCTTCGCAAGAGACCCAGTACTTC
few | TRBJ1-3 | NA | TRBV7-2 | CASSLQPGSGNTIYF | TGTGCCAGCAGCTTACAACCAGGGTCGGGAAACACCATATATTTT
few | TRBJ1-5 | TRBD1 | TRBV12-3/TRBV12-4 | CASSLTPGTGAFNQPQHF | TGTGCCAGCAGTTTGACCCCCGGGACAGGGGCCTTCAATCAGCCCCAGCATTTT
many | TRBJ1-1 | TRBD1 | TRBV6-2/TRBV6-3 | CASSSAGTGESEAFF | TGTGCCAGCAGTTCCGCCGGGACAGGGGAATCTGAAGCTTTCTTT
few | TRBJ2-1 | TRBD2 | TRBV9 | CASTAGGSSYNEQFF | TGTGCCAGCACCGCGGGGGGTAGCTCCTACAATGAGCAGTTCTTC
many | TRBJ2-3 | NA | TRBV20-1 | CSAMGGAGTDTQYF | TGCAGTGCTATGGGGGGCGCAGGCACAGATACGCAGTATTTT
NA | TRBJ1-1 | NA | TRBV19 | CASSINLGTEAFF | TGTGCCAGTAGTATAAACCTGGGGACTGAAGCTTTCTTT
few | TRBJ1-1 | NA | TRBV5-5 | CASSLVPGDTEAFF | TGTGCCAGCAGCTTGGTTCCAGGGGACACTGAAGCTTTCTTT
NA | TRBJ1-4 | TRBD1 | TRBV5-1 | CASSPTGESWRDPNEKLFF | TGCGCCAGCAGCCCAACAGGGGAATCATGGAGAGATCCCAATGAAAAACTGTTTTTT
few | TRBJ2-5 | TRBD1 | TRBV29-1 | CSVETGGRETQYF | TGCAGCGTTGAGACAGGGGGGCGAGAGACCCAGTACTTC
NA | TRBJ1-2 | TRBD1 | TRBV9 | CASSPTTGGLYGYTF | TGTGCCAGCAGCCCAACGACAGGGGGCTTATATGGCTACACCTTC
NA | TRBJ1-2 | NA | TRBV18 | CASSPSNGQSANYGYTF | TGTGCCAGCTCACCATCGAACGGACAGTCAGCTAACTATGGCTACACCTTC
many | TRBJ1-1 | NA | TRBV19 | CASRTWDTEAFF | TGTGCCAGTAGAACATGGGACACTGAAGCTTTCTTT
NA | TRBJ2-2 | TRBD2 | TRBV7-3 | CASSPGGGLTGELFF | TGTGCCAGCAGCCCCGGGGGGGGTCTCACCGGGGAGCTGTTTTTT
NA | TRBJ2-1 | TRBD2 | TRBV12-3/TRBV12-4 | CASRPTSSGQFF | TGTGCCAGCAGGCCGACTAGCTCCGGGCAGTTCTTC
many | TRBJ2-2 | TRBD2 | TRBV7-6 | CASSSLAGEAGELFF | TGTGCCAGCAGCTCCTTAGCGGGAGAGGCCGGGGAGCTGTTTTTT